This is a list of T cell receptor beta chains from one sample in a study of OX40 agonist ivuxolimab in advanced cancers. TCRdb's table, derived via immunoSEQ multiplex PCR, lists solely in-frame clones and lacks some. The sample records about 38,000 clones, approximately 90% being singletons. Sequencing used CD4+ or CD8+ T cells sorted from blood, obtained in a trial of the OX40 agonist ivuxolimab. The receptors derive from an adult with an advanced solid tumor such as melanoma, head and neck, liver or kidney cancer. CDR3s include the opening cysteine and the closing phenylalanine or tryptophan. A D gene is named only where the DNA matches it firmly.

TRBD2 13 TRBJ2-3 TRBV4-3 CASSRGGKDTQYF
TRBD2 17 TRBJ2-1 TRBV5-4 CASSLLAGYQRVGEQFF
TRBD1 12 TRBJ1-1 TRBV2 CASAQGGTEAFF
NA 16 TRBJ1-1 TRBV11-1 CASSFRPRGRGTEAFF
TRBD1 19 TRBJ2-6 TRBV7-8 CASSSVPGQGNAGANVLTF
NA 14 TRBJ1-2 TRBV9 CASSIGGGPDGYTF
NA 15 TRBJ2-1 TRBV9 CASSAAGSSYNEQFF
NA 13 TRBJ1-2 TRBV25-1 CASSLEGSHGYTF
TRBD1 16 TRBJ2-3 TRBV9 CASSVGGGQGTDTQYF
NA 12 TRBJ2-1 TRBV28 CASSLLLDEQFF
NA 15 TRBJ2-7 TRBV7-2 CASSFYSVGSYEQYF
TRBD2 13 TRBJ2-1 TRBV19 CASSMSSGNEQFF
NA 14 TRBJ2-5 TRBV4-1 CASSQEAVGETQYF
TRBD2 15 TRBJ2-2 TRBV30 CAWRDAGGPPGELFF
TRBD2 16 TRBJ2-1 TRBV7-9 CASSTSLAARRLEQFF
NA 12 TRBJ2-5 TRBV7-9 CASLGRWGTQYF
NA 16 TRBJ2-1 TRBV7-6 CASSLAGARTYNEQFF
NA 13 TRBJ2-3 TRBV25-1 CASSEYLADTQYF